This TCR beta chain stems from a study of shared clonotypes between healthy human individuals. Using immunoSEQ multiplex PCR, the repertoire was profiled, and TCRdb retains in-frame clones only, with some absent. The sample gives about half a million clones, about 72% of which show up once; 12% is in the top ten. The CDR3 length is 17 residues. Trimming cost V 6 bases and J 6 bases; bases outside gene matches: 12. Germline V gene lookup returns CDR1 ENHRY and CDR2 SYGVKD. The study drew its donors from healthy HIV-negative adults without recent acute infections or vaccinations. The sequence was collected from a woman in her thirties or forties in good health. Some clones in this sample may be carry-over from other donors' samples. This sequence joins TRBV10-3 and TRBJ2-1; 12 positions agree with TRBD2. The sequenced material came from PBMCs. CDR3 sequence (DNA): TGTGCCATCAGGAACTACCAACCGGGACTAGCGGGCAATGAGCAGTTCTTC. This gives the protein CAIRNYQPGLAGNEQFF.